The clone carrying this TCR beta chain came up once. Distinct nucleotide sequences in the sample also encode this CDR3. Per germline, CDR1 MNHEY and CDR2 SVGAGI. The CDR3 runs to 12 residues. Trimming removed 8 bases from V and 6 bases from J, with 11 bases in between. This entry belongs to a study of blood T cell repertoires in COVID-19. About the research overall: The samples span acute and convalescent COVID-19 from the United States, Italy and Spain. Sample material is recorded as cDNA or gDNA derived from T cells, B-cell-depleted T cells, or PBMCs.

How the authors handled the data: Amplifying reference gene primers gave estimates of nucleated cell counts. Clones were read by immunoSEQ multiplex PCR, and TCRdb kept only the in-frame ones, dropping some. From that table come the V and J calls and clone size; the DNA was used to work out D and trimming. Counted here are some 220,000 clones, around 80% occurring once; the ten biggest clones make up approximately 7.2%. Sequenced: peripheral blood. The chain carries TRBV6-5 and TRBJ2-1; D perhaps matches TRBD1 (5 bases). The clonotype was recovered from a woman in her 70s with acute or convalescent COVID-19. The CDR3 region is CASSSRGNEQFF. CDR3 DNA: TGTGCCAGCTCCTCAAGGGGCAATGAGCAGTTCTTC.